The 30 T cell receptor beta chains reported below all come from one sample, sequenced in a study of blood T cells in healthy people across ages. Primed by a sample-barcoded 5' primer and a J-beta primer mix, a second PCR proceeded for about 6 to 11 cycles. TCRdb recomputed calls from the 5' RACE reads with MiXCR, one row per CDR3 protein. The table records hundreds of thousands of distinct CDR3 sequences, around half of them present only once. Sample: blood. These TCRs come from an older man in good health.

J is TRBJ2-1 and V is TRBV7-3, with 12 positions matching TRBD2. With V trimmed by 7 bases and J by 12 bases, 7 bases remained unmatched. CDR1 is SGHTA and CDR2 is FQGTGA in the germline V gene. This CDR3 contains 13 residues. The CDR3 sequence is CASIFGLAGSQFF. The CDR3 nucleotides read TGTGCCAGCATCTTTGGACTAGCGGGATCGCAGTTCTTC.

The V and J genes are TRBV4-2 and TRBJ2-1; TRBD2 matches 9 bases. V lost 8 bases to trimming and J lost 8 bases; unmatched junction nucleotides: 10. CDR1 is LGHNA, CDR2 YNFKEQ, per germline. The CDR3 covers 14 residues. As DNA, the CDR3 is TGTGCCAGCCGCGTAGCGGGAGCGGCGGATGAGCAGTTCTTC. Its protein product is CASRVAGAADEQFF.

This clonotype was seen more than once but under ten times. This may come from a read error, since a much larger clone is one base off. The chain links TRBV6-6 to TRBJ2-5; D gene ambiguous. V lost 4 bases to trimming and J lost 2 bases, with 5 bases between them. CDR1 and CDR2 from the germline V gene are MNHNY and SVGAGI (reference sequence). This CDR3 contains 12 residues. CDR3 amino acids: CASSCPQETQYF. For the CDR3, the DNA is TGTGCCAGCAGTTGCCCTCAAGAGACCCAGTACTTC.

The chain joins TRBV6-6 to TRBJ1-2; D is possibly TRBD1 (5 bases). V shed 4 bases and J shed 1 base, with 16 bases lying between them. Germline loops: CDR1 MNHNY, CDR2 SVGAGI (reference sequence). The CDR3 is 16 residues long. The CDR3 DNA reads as TGTGCCAGCAGTTTACAGTCCCCCCAGGGTAACTATGGCTACACCTTC. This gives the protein CASSLQSPQGNYGYTF.

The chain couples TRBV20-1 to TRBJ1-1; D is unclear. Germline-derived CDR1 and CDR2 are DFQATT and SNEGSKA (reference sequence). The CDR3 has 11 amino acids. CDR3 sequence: CSPLSGPEAFF. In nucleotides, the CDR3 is TGCAGCCCATTGTCCGGACCTGAAGCTTTCTTT.

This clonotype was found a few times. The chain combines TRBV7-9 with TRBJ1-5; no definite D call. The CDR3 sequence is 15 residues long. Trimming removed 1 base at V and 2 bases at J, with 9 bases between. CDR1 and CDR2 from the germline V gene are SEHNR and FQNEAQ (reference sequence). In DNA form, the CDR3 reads TGTGCCAGCAGCTTAGGACTATATGGCAATCAGCCCCAGCATTTT. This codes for CASSLGLYGNQPQHF. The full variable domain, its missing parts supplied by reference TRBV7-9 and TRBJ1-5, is DTGVSQNPRHKITKRGQNVTFRCDPISEHNRLYWYRQTLGQGPEFLTYFQNEAQLEKSRLLSDRFSAERPKGSFSTLEIQRTEQGDSAMYLCASSLGLYGNQPQHFGDGTRLSIL.

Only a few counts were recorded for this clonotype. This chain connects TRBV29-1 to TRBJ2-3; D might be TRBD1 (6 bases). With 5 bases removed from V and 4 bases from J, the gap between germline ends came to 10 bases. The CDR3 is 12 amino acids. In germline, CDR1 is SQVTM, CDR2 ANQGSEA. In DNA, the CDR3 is TGCAGCGTTCCGGACAGAGCAGATACGCAGTATTTT. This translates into CSVPDRADTQYF.

CDR3 sequence reads: CSAGRSYREIKGPNEQYF. CDR3 in DNA: TGCAGTGCTGGAAGGTCCTATAGAGAGATAAAAGGGCCCAATGAGCAGTACTTC. The chain employs TRBV20-1 and TRBJ2-1; D unresolved. The J call is uncertain, as TRBJ2-7 better fits the DNA end. The CDR3 totals 18 residues. CDR1 and CDR2 from the germline V gene are DFQATT and SNEGSKA (reference sequence).

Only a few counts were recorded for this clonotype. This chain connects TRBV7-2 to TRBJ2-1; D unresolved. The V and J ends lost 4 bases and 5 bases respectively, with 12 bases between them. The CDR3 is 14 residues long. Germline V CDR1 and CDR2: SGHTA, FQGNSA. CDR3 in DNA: TGTGCCAGCAGCTACGAAATAGTAGACAATGAGCAGTTCTTC. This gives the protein CASSYEIVDNEQFF.

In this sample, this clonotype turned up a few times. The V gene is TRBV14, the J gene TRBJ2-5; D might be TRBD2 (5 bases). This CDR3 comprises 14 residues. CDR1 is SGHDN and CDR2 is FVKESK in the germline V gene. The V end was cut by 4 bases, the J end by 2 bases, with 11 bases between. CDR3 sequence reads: CASSRDYSQETQYF. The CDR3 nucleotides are TGTGCCAGCAGCCGCGACTACTCACAAGAGACCCAGTACTTC.

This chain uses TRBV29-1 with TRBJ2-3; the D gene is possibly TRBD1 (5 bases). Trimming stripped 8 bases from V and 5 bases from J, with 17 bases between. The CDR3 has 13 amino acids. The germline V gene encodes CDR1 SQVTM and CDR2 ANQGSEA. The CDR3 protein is CSSRARGIDTQYF. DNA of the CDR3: TGCAGCTCCAGGGCTAGGGGTATAGATACGCAGTATTTT.

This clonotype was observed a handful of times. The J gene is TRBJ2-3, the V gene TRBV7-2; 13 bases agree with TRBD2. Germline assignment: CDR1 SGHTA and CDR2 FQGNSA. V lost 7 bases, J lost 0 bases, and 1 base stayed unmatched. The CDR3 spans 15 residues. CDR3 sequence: CASKLAGGSTDTQYF. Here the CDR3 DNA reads TGTGCCAGCAAACTAGCGGGGGGGAGCACAGATACGCAGTATTTT.

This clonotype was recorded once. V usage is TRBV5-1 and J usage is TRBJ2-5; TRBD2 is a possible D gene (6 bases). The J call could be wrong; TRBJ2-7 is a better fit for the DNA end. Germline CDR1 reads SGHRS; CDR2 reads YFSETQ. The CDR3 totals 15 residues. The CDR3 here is CASSLDGSLGNEQYF. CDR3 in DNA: TGCGCCAGCAGCTTGGACGGGAGTCTAGGGAACGAGCAGTACTTC.

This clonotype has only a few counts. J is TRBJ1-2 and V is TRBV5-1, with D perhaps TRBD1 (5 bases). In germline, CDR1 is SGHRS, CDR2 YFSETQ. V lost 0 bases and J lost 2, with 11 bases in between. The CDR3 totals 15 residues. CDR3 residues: CASSLARRANYGYTF. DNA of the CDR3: TGCGCCAGCAGCTTGGCTCGCAGGGCCAACTATGGCTACACCTTC.

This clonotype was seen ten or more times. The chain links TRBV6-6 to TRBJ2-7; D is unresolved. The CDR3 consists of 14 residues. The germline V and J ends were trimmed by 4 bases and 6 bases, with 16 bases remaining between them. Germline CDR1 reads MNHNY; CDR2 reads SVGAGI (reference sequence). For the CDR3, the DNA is TGTGCCAGCAGTTCGGCGAGCGCCCCCACCGAGCAGTACTTC. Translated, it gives CASSSASAPTEQYF.

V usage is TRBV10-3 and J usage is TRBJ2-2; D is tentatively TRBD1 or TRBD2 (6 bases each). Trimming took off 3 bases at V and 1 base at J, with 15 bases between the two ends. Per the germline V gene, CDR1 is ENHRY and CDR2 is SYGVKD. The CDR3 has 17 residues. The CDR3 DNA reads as TGTGCCATCAGTGATACGGGGGCAGCCGGGAACACCGGGGAGCTGTTTTTT. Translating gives CAISDTGAAGNTGELFF.

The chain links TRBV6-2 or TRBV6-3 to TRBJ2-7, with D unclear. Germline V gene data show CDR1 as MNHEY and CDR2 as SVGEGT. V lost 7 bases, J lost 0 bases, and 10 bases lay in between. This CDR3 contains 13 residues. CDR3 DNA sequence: TGTGCCAGCAAGAAAACAGCCTCCTACGAGCAGTACTTC. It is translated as CASKKTASYEQYF.

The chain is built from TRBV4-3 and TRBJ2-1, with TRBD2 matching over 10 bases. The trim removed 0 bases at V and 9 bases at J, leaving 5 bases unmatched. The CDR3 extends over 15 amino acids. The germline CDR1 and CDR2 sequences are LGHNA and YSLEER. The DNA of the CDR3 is TGCGCCAGCAGCCAAGATGCCAGCGGGAGGGTTGAGCAGTTCTTC. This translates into CASSQDASGRVEQFF.

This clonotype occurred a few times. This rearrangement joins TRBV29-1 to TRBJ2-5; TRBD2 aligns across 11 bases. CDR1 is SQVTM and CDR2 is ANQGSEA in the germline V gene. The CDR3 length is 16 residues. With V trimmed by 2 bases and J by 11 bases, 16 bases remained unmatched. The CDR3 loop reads CSVELLATSGTGEQYF. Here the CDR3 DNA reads TGCAGCGTTGAACTTTTGGCGACTAGCGGGACTGGGGAGCAGTACTTC.

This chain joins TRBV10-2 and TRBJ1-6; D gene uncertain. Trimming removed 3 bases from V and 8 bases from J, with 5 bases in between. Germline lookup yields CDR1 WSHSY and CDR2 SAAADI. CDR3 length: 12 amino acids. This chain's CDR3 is CASSDIDSPLHF. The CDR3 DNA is TGCGCCAGCAGTGACATCGATTCACCCCTCCACTTT.

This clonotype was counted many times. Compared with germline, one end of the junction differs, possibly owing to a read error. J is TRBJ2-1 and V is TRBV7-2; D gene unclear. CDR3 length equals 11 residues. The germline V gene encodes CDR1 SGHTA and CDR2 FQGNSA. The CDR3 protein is CASSPHNEQFF. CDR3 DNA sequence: TGCGCCAGCAGTCCCCACAATGAGCAGTTCTTC.

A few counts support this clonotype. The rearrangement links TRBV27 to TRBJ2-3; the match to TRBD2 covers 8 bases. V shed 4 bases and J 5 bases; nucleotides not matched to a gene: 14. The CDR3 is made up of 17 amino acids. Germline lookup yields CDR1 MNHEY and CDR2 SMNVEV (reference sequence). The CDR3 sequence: CASSSGGRGAPRDTQYF. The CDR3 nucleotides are TGTGCCAGCAGTTCAGGCGGGCGGGGGGCCCCTCGAGATACGCAGTATTTT.

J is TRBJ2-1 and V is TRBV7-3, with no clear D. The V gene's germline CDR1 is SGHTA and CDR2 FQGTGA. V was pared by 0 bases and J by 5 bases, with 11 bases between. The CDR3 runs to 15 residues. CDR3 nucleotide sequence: TGTGCCAGCAGCTTAACGTTCAGCGAGGACAATGAGCAGTTCTTC. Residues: CASSLTFSEDNEQFF.

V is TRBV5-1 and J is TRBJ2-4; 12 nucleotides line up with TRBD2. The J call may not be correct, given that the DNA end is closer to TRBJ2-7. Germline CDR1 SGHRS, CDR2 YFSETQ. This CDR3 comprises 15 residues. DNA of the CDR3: TGCGCCAGCAGCTTGAGGACTAGCGGGATATCCGAGCAGTACTTC. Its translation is CASSLRTSGISEQYF.

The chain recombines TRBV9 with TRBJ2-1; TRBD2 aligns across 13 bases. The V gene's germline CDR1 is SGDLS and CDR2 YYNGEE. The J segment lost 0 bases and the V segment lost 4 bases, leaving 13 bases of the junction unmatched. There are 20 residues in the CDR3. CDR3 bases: TGTGCCAGCAGCACATCCCCCGGACTAGCGGGAGCTAGCTCCTACAATGAGCAGTTCTTC. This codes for CASSTSPGLAGASSYNEQFF.

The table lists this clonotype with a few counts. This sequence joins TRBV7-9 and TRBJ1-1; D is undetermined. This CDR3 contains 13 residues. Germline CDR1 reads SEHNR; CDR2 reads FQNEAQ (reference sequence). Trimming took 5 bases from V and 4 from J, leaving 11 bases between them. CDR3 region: CASSKDLGTEAFF. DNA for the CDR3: TGTGCCAGCAGCAAAGATTTGGGCACTGAAGCTTTCTTT.

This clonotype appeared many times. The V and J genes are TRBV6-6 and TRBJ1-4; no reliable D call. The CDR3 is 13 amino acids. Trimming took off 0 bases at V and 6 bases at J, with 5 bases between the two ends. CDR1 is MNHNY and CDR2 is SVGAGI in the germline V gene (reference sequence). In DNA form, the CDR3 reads TGTGCCAGCAGTTACTCCGGGTATGAAAAACTGTTTTTT. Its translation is CASSYSGYEKLFF.

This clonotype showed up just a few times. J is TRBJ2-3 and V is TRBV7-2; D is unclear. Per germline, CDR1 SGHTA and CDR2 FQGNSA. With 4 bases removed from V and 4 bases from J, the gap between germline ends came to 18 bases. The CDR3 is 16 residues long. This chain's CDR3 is CASSSLPGPTPDTQYF. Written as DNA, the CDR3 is TGTGCCAGCAGCTCGCTTCCGGGCCCCACCCCAGATACGCAGTATTTT.

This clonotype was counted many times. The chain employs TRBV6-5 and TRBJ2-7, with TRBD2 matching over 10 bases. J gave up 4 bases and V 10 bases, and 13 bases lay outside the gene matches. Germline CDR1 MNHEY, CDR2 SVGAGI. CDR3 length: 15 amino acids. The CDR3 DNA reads TGTGCCACGGGGGGGTCCGGGACTAGCGTGTACGAGCAGTACTTC. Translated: CATGGSGTSVYEQYF.

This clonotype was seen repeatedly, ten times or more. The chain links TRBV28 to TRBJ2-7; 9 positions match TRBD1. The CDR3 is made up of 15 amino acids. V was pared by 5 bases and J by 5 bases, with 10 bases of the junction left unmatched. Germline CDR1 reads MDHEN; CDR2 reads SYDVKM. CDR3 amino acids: CASSPRDRVTNEQYF. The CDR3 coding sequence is TGTGCCAGCAGTCCCCGGGACAGGGTGACGAACGAGCAGTACTTC.